One sample yielded the 8 T cell receptor beta chains listed below, sequenced in a study of response to subunit inactivated influenza vaccine. TCRdb redid the calling of the RT-PCR reads with MiXCR, one entry per CDR3 protein. The profile covers 150,000 to 200,000 distinct CDR3 sequences, with about 11% appearing a single time and 12% taken by the ten largest. This specimen consisted of non-naive T cells sorted from PBMCs, obtained 35 to 45 days after vaccination. These receptors all stem from a man aged 50-60 years who received an inactivated influenza vaccine.

The sample holds a few counts of this clonotype. CDR3 sequence: CASSESNEQFF. Here the CDR3 DNA reads TGTGCCAGCAGCGAAAGCAATGAGCAGTTCTTC. The genes are TRBV7-9 and TRBJ2-1; D remains ambiguous. V dropped 5 bases and J dropped 6 bases, with 5 bases sitting between them. Germline assignment: CDR1 SEHNR and CDR2 FQNEAQ (reference sequence). The CDR3 is 11 residues long.

By share, this clonotype ranks as medium-sized (0.01 to 0.1%). This chain links TRBV7-2 with TRBJ2-3, with TRBD2 matching over 12 bases. Trimming at V came to 3 bases and at J to 7 bases, leaving 11 bases not matched to a gene. The CDR3 loop spans 17 amino acids. Germline values: CDR1 SGHTA, CDR2 FQGNSA. The CDR3 coding sequence is TGTGCCAGCAGCTTTGGCGTGAAGACTAGCGGGAGAAATACGCAGTATTTT. The encoded protein is CASSFGVKTSGRNTQYF.

The chain is built from TRBV5-8 and TRBJ2-3; 10 bases are a match to TRBD1. Germline V gene lookup returns CDR1 SGHTS and CDR2 YDEGEE. J was trimmed by 1 base and V by 4 bases; bases with no gene match: 9. The CDR3 is 17 amino acids. Written as DNA, the CDR3 is TGTGCCAGCAGCAGAACCCCCGGGACAGGGGGCACAGATACGCAGTATTTT. Protein product: CASSRTPGTGGTDTQYF.

This clonotype was seen more than once but under ten times. The J gene is TRBJ2-7, the V gene TRBV18; TRBD2 matches at 8 bases. The CDR3 sequence is 15 residues long. Trimming at V came to 3 bases and at J to 0 bases, leaving 4 bases not matched to a gene. Germline-derived CDR1 and CDR2 are KGHSH and LQKENI. The CDR3 sequence: CASSPGGRHSYEQYF. CDR3 coding DNA: TGTGCCAGCTCACCGGGCGGGAGGCACTCCTACGAGCAGTACTTC.

The chain joins TRBV2 to TRBJ2-3; unclear D gene. CDR1 is SNHLY and CDR2 is FYNNEI in the germline V gene. Trimming removed 6 bases at V and 0 bases at J, with 7 bases between. The CDR3 is made up of 13 amino acids. The CDR3 loop reads CASRTESTDTQYF. CDR3 in DNA: TGTGCCAGCAGAACAGAAAGCACAGATACGCAGTATTTT.

The chain recombines TRBV28 with TRBJ2-7, with 9 positions matching TRBD1. The J segment lost 5 bases and the V segment lost 2 bases, leaving 4 bases of the junction unmatched. This CDR3 spans 14 amino acids. Germline values: CDR1 MDHEN, CDR2 SYDVKM. In nucleotides, the CDR3 is TGTGCCAGCAGTTTAATACAGGGGGCAAACGAGCAGTACTTC. Its protein product is CASSLIQGANEQYF.

This clonotype has just a few counts. This chain joins TRBV5-4 and TRBJ2-1; 9 bases fit TRBD1. V shed 2 bases, J shed 2 bases, and the junction held 5 bases outside the gene matches. Per the germline V gene, CDR1 is SGHNT and CDR2 is YYREEE (reference sequence). This CDR3 comprises 16 residues. DNA of the CDR3: TGTGCCAGCAGCTTCATGACAGGGGGGACCTACAATGAGCAGTTCTTC. Amino acid sequence: CASSFMTGGTYNEQFF. The full variable domain, with the rest looked up from reference TRBV5-4 and TRBJ2-1, is ETGVTQSPTHLIKTRGQQVTLRCSSQSGHNTVSWYQQALGQGPQFIFQYYREEENGRGNFPPRFSGLQFPNYSSELNVNALELDDSALYLCASSFMTGGTYNEQFFGPGTRLTVL.

The V call is TRBV28, the J call TRBJ1-1, with 7 nucleotides matching TRBD1. The CDR3 extends over 16 amino acids. The germline CDR1 and CDR2 sequences are MDHEN and SYDVKM. J was trimmed by 2 bases and V by 8 bases; bases with no gene match: 14. This CDR3 reads CASCTRGRNFNTEAFF. DNA for the CDR3: TGTGCCAGCTGCACAAGGGGGCGGAATTTTAACACTGAAGCTTTCTTT.